These T cell receptor beta chains were read from a single sample in a study of shared clonotypes between healthy human individuals. Only in-frame clones appear in the TCRdb table, and some are missing; sequencing was by immunoSEQ multiplex PCR. The table has 2 million or so clones, about 94% seen once; the top ten hold about 1.1%. Sample: naive CD8+ T cells sorted from blood. The receptor source for this set is a young man in good health. CDR3s include the opening cysteine and the closing phenylalanine or tryptophan. The D gene is left open where the match is weak. Rows may omit the clone size; those that give it use once, few, many or a size class.

v_call	d_call	j_call	clone_size	cdr3_aa	cdr3_nt
TRBV11-2	-	TRBJ2-3	-	CASSFGYGGNTDTQYF	TGTGCCAGCAGCTTTGGGTATGGGGGCAACACAGATACGCAGTATTTT
TRBV6-5	-	TRBJ1-5	-	CASSTGGVATPQHF	TGTGCCAGCTCAACGGGGGGGGTAGCAACGCCCCAGCATTTT
TRBV7-9	TRBD2	TRBJ2-7	-	CASSFSPSGTPTYEQYF	TGTGCCAGCAGCTTCTCGCCAAGCGGGACTCCTACCTACGAGCAGTACTTC
TRBV6-6	-	TRBJ2-7	-	CASSPFSKGRNEQYF	TGTGCCAGCAGCCCCTTTTCCAAGGGGCGGAACGAGCAGTACTTC
TRBV11-2	TRBD1	TRBJ1-2	once	CASSLGSGDRAYGYTF	TGTGCCAGCAGCTTAGGGTCCGGGGACAGGGCTTATGGCTACACCTTC
TRBV25-1	-	TRBJ2-4	-	CASSDPEAFENIQYF	TGTGCCAGCAGTGACCCCGAAGCCTTTGAAAACATTCAGTACTTC
TRBV6-6	-	TRBJ1-1	-	CASLPEVNTEAFF	TGTGCCAGCCTTCCCGAGGTTAACACTGAAGCTTTCTTT
TRBV13	-	TRBJ1-1	-	CASSLPRVPEAFF	TGTGCCAGCAGCCTACCCAGGGTCCCTGAAGCTTTCTTT
TRBV27	-	TRBJ1-5	-	CASSLGGAGQPQHF	TGTGCCAGCAGTTTAGGGGGGGCTGGTCAGCCCCAGCATTTT
TRBV19	-	TRBJ2-7	-	CASSGEAYEQYF	TGTGCCAGTAGCGGAGAAGCCTACGAGCAGTACTTC
TRBV27	-	TRBJ1-1	-	CASITPTEAFF	TGTGCCAGCATCACCCCCACTGAAGCTTTCTTT
TRBV19	-	TRBJ2-1	-	CASSTGGTGNEQFF	TGTGCCAGTAGTACGGGGGGGACAGGCAATGAGCAGTTCTTC
TRBV2	-	TRBJ2-7	-	CASSDPERNYEQYF	TGTGCCAGCAGTGACCCGGAACGGAACTACGAGCAGTACTTC
TRBV5-1	-	TRBJ1-1	once	CASSPVGDEAFF	TGCGCCAGCAGCCCGGTCGGGGATGAAGCTTTCTTT
TRBV7-2	-	TRBJ2-1	-	CASSPWDRAGYSYNEQFF	TGTGCCAGCAGCCCCTGGGACAGAGCGGGGTACTCCTACAATGAGCAGTTCTTC
TRBV7-5	-	TRBJ1-5	once	CARSLEGNQPQHF	TGTGCCAGAAGCTTAGAGGGCAATCAGCCCCAGCATTTT
TRBV6-5	-	TRBJ1-2	-	CASSYSGEINGYTF	TGTGCCAGCAGTTACTCGGGGGAAATCAATGGCTACACCTTC
TRBV28	TRBD1	TRBJ1-2	-	CASRTGTQGSYGYTF	TGTGCCAGCAGGACAGGGACCCAAGGGAGCTATGGCTACACCTTC
TRBV5-8	-	TRBJ1-4	-	CASSWGQTTNEKLFF	TGTGCCAGCAGCTGGGGACAAACAACTAATGAAAAACTGTTTTTT
TRBV4-1	TRBD1	TRBJ2-7	-	CASSQRNRGYEQYF	TGCGCCAGCAGCCAACGTAACAGGGGTTACGAGCAGTACTTC
TRBV12-5	-	TRBJ1-2	once	CASGPGGFYGYTF	TGTGCTAGTGGGCCTGGGGGTTTCTATGGCTACACCTTC
TRBV2	TRBD2	TRBJ2-7	-	CASSDLAGGIYEQYF	TGTGCCAGCAGTGATCTGGCGGGGGGGATTTACGAGCAGTACTTC
TRBV4-2	TRBD1	TRBJ2-7	-	CASSQLPRDSYEQYF	TGTGCCAGCAGCCAACTCCCCCGGGACAGCTACGAGCAGTACTTC
TRBV11-2	TRBD1	TRBJ2-7	-	CASNTGGAGYEQYF	TGTGCCAGCAACACAGGGGGCGCGGGTTACGAGCAGTACTTC
TRBV11-2	TRBD1	TRBJ1-2	-	CASSFDRGNYGYTF	TGTGCCAGCAGCTTCGACAGGGGGAACTATGGCTACACCTTC
TRBV19	-	TRBJ1-5	-	CASSAYGPRDLNNQPQHF	TGTGCCAGTAGTGCATACGGGCCCCGCGACCTTAACAATCAGCCCCAGCATTTT
TRBV7-2	-	TRBJ2-7	-	CASEGPLYEQYF	TGTGCCAGCGAAGGGCCCCTCTACGAGCAGTACTTC
TRBV11-2	-	TRBJ1-4	-	CASSFTFEINEKLFF	TGTGCCAGCAGCTTTACTTTTGAGATTAATGAAAAACTGTTTTTT
TRBV9	-	TRBJ2-2	-	CASSSAGNTGELFF	TGTGCCAGCAGCAGCGCGGGGAACACCGGGGAGCTGTTTTTT
TRBV19	TRBD1	TRBJ2-1	-	CASSPTGTGNEQFF	TGTGCCAGTAGTCCCACCGGGACAGGGAACGAGCAGTTCTTC
TRBV27	-	TRBJ2-7	-	CASSTSPSIEQYF	TGTGCCAGCAGTACCTCACCTAGCATCGAGCAGTACTTC
TRBV5-6	-	TRBJ2-1	-	CASSLGTGNEQFF	TGTGCCAGCAGCTTGGGGACTGGCAACGAGCAGTTCTTC
TRBV5-4	TRBD1	TRBJ2-7	-	CASSADRVGSYEQYF	TGTGCCAGCAGCGCGGACAGGGTGGGCTCCTACGAGCAGTACTTC
TRBV7-6	-	TRBJ2-7	once	CASSLEGLADEQYF	TGTGCCAGCAGCTTAGAGGGCCTGGCCGACGAGCAGTACTTC
TRBV4-1	-	TRBJ2-5	-	CASRGVPETQYF	TGCGCCAGCCGAGGGGTCCCAGAGACCCAGTACTTC
TRBV19	-	TRBJ2-7	-	CASSIDLSAYEQYF	TGTGCCAGTAGTATAGATCTCTCGGCCTACGAGCAGTACTTC
TRBV4-1	-	TRBJ1-4	-	CASSQVAGNEKLFF	TGCGCCAGCAGCCAGGTGGCAGGAAATGAAAAACTGTTTTTT
TRBV28	TRBD2	TRBJ2-3	-	CASSLAGGSDTQYF	TGTGCCAGCAGTTTAGCGGGGGGGTCAGATACGCAGTATTTT
TRBV5-4	-	TRBJ2-7	-	CASSLGASYEQYF	TGTGCCAGCAGCTTGGGCGCTTCCTACGAGCAGTACTTC
TRBV11-2	-	TRBJ2-7	-	CASSIRGGVTYEQYF	TGTGCCAGCAGCATCAGGGGGGGAGTTACCTACGAGCAGTACTTC
TRBV18	-	TRBJ2-7	-	CASSPGTFLDYEQYF	TGTGCCAGCTCACCCGGGACCTTTTTAGACTACGAGCAGTACTTC
TRBV27	-	TRBJ2-3	-	CASSLSARGGDTQYF	TGTGCCAGCAGTTTATCGGCCAGGGGCGGTGATACGCAGTATTTT
TRBV27	-	TRBJ2-1	-	CASTQGEGGEQFF	TGTGCCAGCACCCAGGGGGAGGGGGGTGAGCAGTTCTTC
TRBV4-1	TRBD2	TRBJ2-2	-	CASSSRDYVTGELFF	TGCGCCAGCAGCTCAAGGGACTACGTTACCGGGGAGCTGTTTTTT
TRBV10-1	TRBD2	TRBJ2-1	once	CASSGGVGLAYNEQFF	TGCGCCAGCAGTGGAGGAGTGGGACTAGCCTACAATGAGCAGTTCTTC
TRBV29-1	-	TRBJ1-1	-	CSGGGSPTEAFF	TGCAGCGGGGGAGGCAGCCCCACTGAAGCTTTCTTT
TRBV28	TRBD2	TRBJ2-1	-	CASSGTGTSGNNEQFF	TGTGCCAGCAGTGGAACCGGGACTAGCGGGAACAATGAGCAGTTCTTC